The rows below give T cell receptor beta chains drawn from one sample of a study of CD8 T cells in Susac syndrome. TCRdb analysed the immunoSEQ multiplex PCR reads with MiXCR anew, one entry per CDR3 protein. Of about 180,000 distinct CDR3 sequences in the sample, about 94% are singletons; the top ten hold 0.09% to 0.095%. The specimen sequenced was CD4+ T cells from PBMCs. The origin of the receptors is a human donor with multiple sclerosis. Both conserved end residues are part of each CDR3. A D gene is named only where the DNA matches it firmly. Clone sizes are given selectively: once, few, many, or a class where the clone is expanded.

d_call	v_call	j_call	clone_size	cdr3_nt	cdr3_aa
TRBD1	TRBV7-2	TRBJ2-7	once	TGTGCCAGCAGCTTAGCCGGGACAGGGAACTACGAGCAGTACTTC	CASSLAGTGNYEQYF
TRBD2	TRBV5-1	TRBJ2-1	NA	TGCGCCAGCAGCTTGGGACTAGCGGAGGCTGGGGAGTTCTTC	CASSLGLAEAGEFF
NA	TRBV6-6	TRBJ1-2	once	TGTGCCAGCAGTCCCGGGACCTCTTCGACTGGCTACACCTTC	CASSPGTSSTGYTF
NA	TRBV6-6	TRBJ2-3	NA	TGTGCCAGCAGTAAACCGGGACTTCTCCCCACAGATACGCAGTATTTT	CASSKPGLLPTDTQYF
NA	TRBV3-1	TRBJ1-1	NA	TGTGCCAGCAGTGTTCCAGGAATGAACACTGAAGCTTTCTTT	CASSVPGMNTEAFF
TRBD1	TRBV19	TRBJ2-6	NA	TGTGCCAGTAGTTTGGGACAGGGTGGTGGGGCCAACGTCCTGACTTTC	CASSLGQGGGANVLTF
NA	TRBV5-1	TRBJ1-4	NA	TGCGCCAGCAGCAGCGCAACTAATGAAAAACTGTTTTTT	CASSSATNEKLFF
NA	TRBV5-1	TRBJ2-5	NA	TGCGCCAGCAGCTTGATGGGAGCCGACCAAGAGACCCAGTACTTC	CASSLMGADQETQYF
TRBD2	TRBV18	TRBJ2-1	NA	TGTGCCAGCTCACCGTCAACGGGAGGAAATGAGCAGTTCTTC	CASSPSTGGNEQFF
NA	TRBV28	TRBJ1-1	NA	TGTGCCAGCAGTTTCATGGGGAACACTGAAGCTTTCTTT	CASSFMGNTEAFF
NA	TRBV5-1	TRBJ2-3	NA	TGCGCCAGCAGCTTCCGTCCGTCTAGCACAGATACGCAGTATTTT	CASSFRPSSTDTQYF
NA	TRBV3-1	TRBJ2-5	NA	TGTGCCAGCAGCCTCGAAGGGGGGGCCAAGTACTTC	CASSLEGGAKYF
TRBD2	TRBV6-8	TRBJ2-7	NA	TGTGCCCCCCCCTGGCTAGCGGGAGCCCACGAGCAGTACTTC	CAPPWLAGAHEQYF
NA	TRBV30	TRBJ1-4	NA	TGTGCCTGGAGTAAATCGAAGAAGGGTGATGAAAAACTGTTTTTT	CAWSKSKKGDEKLFF
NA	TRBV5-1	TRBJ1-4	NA	TGCGCCAGCAGCTTGGGGGACCGAAGGAATGAAAAACTGTTTTTT	CASSLGDRRNEKLFF
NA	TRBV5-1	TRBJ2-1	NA	TGCGCCAGCACCCCGGACGGTGACAATGAGCAGTTCTTC	CASTPDGDNEQFF
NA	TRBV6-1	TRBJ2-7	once	TGTGCCAGCAGTGAAGGGACGGTAGCCTACGAGCAGTACTTC	CASSEGTVAYEQYF
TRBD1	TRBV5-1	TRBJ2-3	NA	TGCGCCAGCAGCCCCCTTCCAGGGGGCGACACAGATACGCAGTATTTT	CASSPLPGGDTDTQYF
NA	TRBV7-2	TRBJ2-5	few	TGTGCCAGCAGCTTAGTCGGGCGAGAGACCCAGTACTTC	CASSLVGRETQYF
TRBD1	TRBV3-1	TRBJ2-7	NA	TGTGCCAGCAGCCTACGCCGGACAGGGGGCTACGAGCAGTACTTC	CASSLRRTGGYEQYF
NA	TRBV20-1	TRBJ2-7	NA	TGCAGTGCTGTAACAGGGACTAACTACGAGCAGTACTTC	CSAVTGTNYEQYF
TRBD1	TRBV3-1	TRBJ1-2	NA	TGTGCCAGCCAGGGGGCTAACTATGGCTACACCTTC	CASQGANYGYTF
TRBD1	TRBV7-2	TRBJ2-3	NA	TGTGCCAGCAGCTCGCCCGGGACAGGGATAGATACGCAGTATTTT	CASSSPGTGIDTQYF
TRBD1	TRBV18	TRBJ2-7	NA	TGTGCCAGCTCACCAAGACAGGGGACAAGCGAGCAGTACTTC	CASSPRQGTSEQYF
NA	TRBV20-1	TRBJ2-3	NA	TGCAGTTCCCCCGACCCCCTGTTCGCAGATACGCAGTATTTT	CSSPDPLFADTQYF
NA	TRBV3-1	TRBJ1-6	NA	TGTGCCAGCAGCCAAGATATAGGCAACGGTTCACCCCTCCACTTT	CASSQDIGNGSPLHF
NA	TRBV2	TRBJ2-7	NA	TGTGCCAGCAGTGAAACAGGGAGCTCCTACGAGCAGTACTTC	CASSETGSSYEQYF
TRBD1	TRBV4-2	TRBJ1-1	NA	TGTGCCAGCAGCCAATATACAGGGGAGAACACTGAAGCTTTCTTT	CASSQYTGENTEAFF
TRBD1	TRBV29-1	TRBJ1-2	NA	TGCAGCACAGCCCAGGGGGAGACCTATGGCTACACCTTC	CSTAQGETYGYTF
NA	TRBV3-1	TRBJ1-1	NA	TGTGCCAGCAGCCAGGAGGGGGTATGGAACACTGAAGCTTTCTTT	CASSQEGVWNTEAFF
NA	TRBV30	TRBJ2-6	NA	TGTGCCTGGAGTGGAAACTCTGGGGCCAACGTCCTGACTTTC	CAWSGNSGANVLTF
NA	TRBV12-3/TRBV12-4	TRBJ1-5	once	TGTGCCAGCAGCTTGAGACAGGTAAAGGGTCAGCCCCAGCATTTT	CASSLRQVKGQPQHF
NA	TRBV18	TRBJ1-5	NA	TGTGCCAGCTCACCAATGGTGGGGCGCAACGGCAATCAGCCCCAGCATTTT	CASSPMVGRNGNQPQHF
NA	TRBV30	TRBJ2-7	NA	TGTGCCTGGAGCGACAAGACTAGTCCCTACGAGCAGTACTTC	CAWSDKTSPYEQYF
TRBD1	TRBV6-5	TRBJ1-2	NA	TGTGCCACAGGGACAGGGAGCTATGGCTACACCTTC	CATGTGSYGYTF
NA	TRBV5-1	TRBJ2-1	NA	TGCGCCAGCAGCTTGGCCGTGGCAGGGGGGCTCGATGAGCAGTTCTTC	CASSLAVAGGLDEQFF
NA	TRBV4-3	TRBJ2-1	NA	TGCGCCAGCAGCCAACGCCGGGCCTCCTACAATGAGCAGTTCTTC	CASSQRRASYNEQFF
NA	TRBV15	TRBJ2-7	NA	TGTGCCACCAGCAGAGATCATTTAGCCAGGGCGGAAGAGCAGTACTTC	CATSRDHLARAEEQYF
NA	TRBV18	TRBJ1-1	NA	TGTGCCAGCTCACCCTTAGTAAAGGGTTCTTCGGAAGCTTTCTTT	CASSPLVKGSSEAFF
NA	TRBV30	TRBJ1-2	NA	TGTGCCTGGAGTATCCAATGGCAGAGGACGGATGGCTACACCTTC	CAWSIQWQRTDGYTF